This record looks at one T cell receptor beta chain sequence and its context. The PCR was carried out with 60 Vbeta primers and 13 Jbeta primers. Repertoires were generated with immunoSEQ multiplex PCR, while TCRdb's copy carries only in-frame clones and drops some. The table includes around 80,000 clones, roughly 65% detected once. These data are taken from a study of cytomegalovirus exposure and HLA in healthy donors. About the research overall: An analysis done earlier identified 90 million to 120 million unique TCR beta sequences from roughly 190 million T cells. A data release that came early held some 84 million unique TCRs from HLA-typed donors.

Germline V CDR1 and CDR2: MNHNS, SASEGT. The germline V and J ends were trimmed by 4 bases and 3 bases, with 7 bases remaining between them. This CDR3 has 13 residues. The sample taken for sequencing was PBMCs. The genes are TRBV6-1 and TRBJ1-5; no clear D gene. This TCR was recovered from a male donor in good health and CMV-seropositive. The CDR3 DNA is TGTGCCAGCAGTGGGGAGGTCAATCAGCCCCAGCATTTT. Translation: CASSGEVNQPQHF.